Each of the 2 T cell receptor delta chains below was sequenced from the same sample in a study of gamma-delta T cells after stem cell transplantation. TCRdb used CATT to re-call clones from the RT-PCR reads. The sample shows over a thousand delta-chain clones, 8.5% to 9% of them seen only once. Sequencing used gamma-delta T cells. The receptors here all came from a human donor. It is not recorded whose cells these are; they may come from a transplant donor.

In this sample, this clone turned up a few times. A much larger clone differs by one base, so this may be a read error. CDR3 amino acids: CACDKLGAEDSWDTRQMFF. In DNA form, the CDR3 reads TGTGCCTGTGACAAACTGGGGGCCGAGGACTCCTGGGACACCCGACAGATGTTTTTC. The chain joins TRDV2 to TRDJ3; 8 nucleotides line up with TRDD3. With V trimmed by 2 bases and J by 0 bases, 8 bases remained unmatched. CDR1 is GEAIGNYY and CDR2 is EKD in the germline V gene. This CDR3 contains 19 residues.

In this sample, this clone turned up a few times. With only one base between it and a far larger clone, this is likely a read error. At the DNA level, this CDR3 is encoded by other sequences in the same sample as well. The chain uses TRDV2 and TRDJ1; 7 nucleotides agree with TRDD3. This CDR3 region has 18 residues. The germline CDR1 and CDR2 sequences are GEAIGNYY and EKD. V lost 0 bases, J lost 3 bases, and 15 bases stayed unmatched. Written as DNA, the CDR3 is TGTGCCTGTGACACCGTTTCCTGGGCTGGGGGGTACTCCGATAAACTCATCTTT. Protein: CACDTVSWAGGYSDKLIF.